This T cell receptor beta chain was observed in a study of blood T cell repertoires in COVID-19 (dated by TCRdb to 2020 to 2021). Describing the broader study: The collaborator samples originated in the United States, Italy and Spain and spanned the acute and convalescent phases of COVID-19. The prospective study material was composed of cDNA or gDNA derived from T cells, B-cell-depleted T cells, or PBMCs. Where available, HLA class I and class II types were obtained from metadata supplied by the sample provider rather than from assay-based typing. Samples were obtained from the ongoing ImmuneRACE study (first 160 participants) and from some 1,200 subjects provided by 6 global collaborators. The dataset comprised deeply sampled blood TCRbeta repertoires from subjects exposed to, actively infected with, or recovered from COVID-19. Sample metadata almost always included a de-identified subject ID, COVID-19 status, age in years and sex. A freely available public database, intended as a resource for researchers studying the immune response to SARS-CoV-2, is where the repertoires were released.

TCRbeta CDR3 regions were amplified from genomic DNA by means of the immunoSEQ Assay, a bias-controlled multiplex PCR. Per the authors' processing: Nucleated cell counts per sample were estimated from amplification of reference gene primers within the assay. To quantify the absolute abundance of each unique TCRbeta CDR3 rearrangement, sequence reads were collapsed and filtered. For each sample, productive Simpson clonality was calculated as the square root of Simpson's diversity index across productive rearrangements. The table was pulled from immuneACCESS by TCRdb, which kept in-frame rearrangements only. Such tables lose some clones; where checked, under half of the loss comes from unresolved V genes, and the rest has no known cause. The V and J calls and clone size are taken from that table; D and trimming were inferred from the DNA. Present in this sample are some 180,000 clones, about 80% of which were seen just once. In total, the top ten clones hold under 13% of the sample.

Regarding this clone: This receptor's antigen is unknown. Base qualities are not provided; no much larger clone lies one nucleotide away.

Sequences SGHTA (CDR1) and FQGNSA (CDR2) are obtained from the germline V gene. V is clipped by 5 bases and J by 0 bases, and the sequence between their germline boundaries is 16 bases long. The CDR3 holds 16 amino acids from the cysteine to the phenylalanine. The DNA shown is the 48-base CDR3, in frame from base 1. Each collaborating institution followed its own protocols to collect whole blood in K2EDTA tubes. For TCRbeta analysis, collaborator samples were shipped as frozen whole blood, as isolated PBMCs, or as DNA extracted from either sample type. Overall results and qualifications from the work: The amount of clinical and demographic metadata varied by source and participant and was provided uncurated.

This sequence originates from a man aged 65 to 85 with active or convalescent COVID-19. Material: peripheral blood. The chain is made from TRBV7-2 and TRBJ1-1, and possibly TRBD1, on 5 matching bases. The DNA sequence is as follows: TGTGCCAGCAGCCGCCGCGGGGGATGGGTGAACACTGAAGCTTTCTTT. Its amino acids are CASSRRGGWVNTEAFF.